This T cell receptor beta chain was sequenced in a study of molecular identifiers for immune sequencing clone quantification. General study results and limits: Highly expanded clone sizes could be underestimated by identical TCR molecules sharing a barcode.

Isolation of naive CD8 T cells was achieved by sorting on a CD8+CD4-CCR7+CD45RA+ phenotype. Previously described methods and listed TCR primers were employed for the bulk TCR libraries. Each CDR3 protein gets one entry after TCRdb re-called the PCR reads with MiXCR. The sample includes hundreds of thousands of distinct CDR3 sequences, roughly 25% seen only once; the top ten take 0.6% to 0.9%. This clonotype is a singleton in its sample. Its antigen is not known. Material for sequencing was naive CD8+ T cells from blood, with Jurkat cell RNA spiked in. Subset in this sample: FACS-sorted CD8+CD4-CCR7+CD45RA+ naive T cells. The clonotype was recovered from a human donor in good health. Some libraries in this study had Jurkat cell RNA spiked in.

CDR3 coding DNA: TGTGCCTGGAGTGTACTCCCCGGGGGCGCGCAGTACTTC. Protein: CAWSVLPGGAQYF. J is TRBJ2-7 and V is TRBV30; D might be TRBD1 or TRBD2, each matching 6 bases. V shed 0 bases and J shed 9 bases, with 15 bases lying between them. This CDR3 is 13 amino acids long. CDR1 GTSNPN and CDR2 SVGIG come from the germline V gene (reference sequence).